The 13 T cell receptor beta chains below all came from one sample that was sequenced in a study of cytomegalovirus exposure and HLA in healthy donors (dated by TCRdb to 2015 to 2018). Libraries were made using the immunoSEQ multiplex PCR assay. For the multiplex PCR, a mixture combining 60 forward primers for TCR Vbeta segments and 13 reverse primers for TCR Jbeta segments was used. As stored in TCRdb, this immuneACCESS dataset retains in-frame rearrangements with V and J assigned. A fraction of the clones does not appear; measured against another copy, unresolved V genes explain less than half of the discrepancy, and the remainder lacks a known reason. The sample records some 190,000 clones, approximately 73% of which are singletons. The ten largest clones represent roughly 2.5% of the sample. The sample comprised PBMCs. Receptors were obtained from a woman in her twenties or thirties in good health and CMV-seropositive.

The V gene is TRBV5-6, the J gene TRBJ1-3; 10 positions agree with TRBD1. The CDR3 is 16 residues long. V was pared by 4 bases and J by 6 bases, with 10 bases of the junction left unmatched. Germline loops: CDR1 SGHDT, CDR2 YYEEEE. In nucleotides, the CDR3 is TGTGCCAGCAGCGCCGGGGACAGGGGCGCTAAAAACACCATATATTTT. Residues: CASSAGDRGAKNTIYF. The full variable domain, in which reference TRBV5-6 and TRBJ1-3 provide the parts outside the CDR3, is DAGVTQSPTHLIKTRGQQVTLRCSPKSGHDTVSWYQQALGQGPQFIFQYYEEEERQRGNFPDRFSGHQFPNYSSELNVNALLLGDSALYLCASSAGDRGAKNTIYFGEGSWLTVV.

The rearrangement joins TRBV6-5 to TRBJ2-3; TRBD2 aligns across 7 bases. The CDR3 sequence is 15 residues long. The germline V gene has CDR1 MNHEY and CDR2 SVGAGI. Trimming cost V 6 bases and J 3 bases; bases outside gene matches: 9. The CDR3 bases are TGTGCCAGCAGCCCCGGGACGCGGGGGACAGATACGCAGTATTTT. It is translated as CASSPGTRGTDTQYF.

The chain has TRBV7-2 and TRBJ2-2; 10 positions agree with TRBD2. The CDR3 consists of 16 residues. Trimming took 3 bases from V and 4 from J; bases not matched to a gene: 5. Germline CDR1 is SGHTA and CDR2 is FQGNSA. The CDR3 nucleotides read TGTGCCAGCAGCTTGTTTTCTAGCGGGGGCACCGGGGAGCTGTTTTTT. Translating gives CASSLFSSGGTGELFF.

The V and J genes are TRBV7-6 and TRBJ2-2; no firm D call. Germline V gene lookup returns CDR1 SGHVS and CDR2 FNYEAQ. The CDR3 runs 13 residues. V lost 2 bases to trimming and J lost 4 bases, with 5 bases between them. The DNA for the CDR3 is TGTGCCAGCAGCTTACTAGGCACCGGGGAGCTGTTTTTT. Residues: CASSLLGTGELFF.

This chain uses TRBV27 with TRBJ2-7; TRBD1 agrees at 7 bases. Germline values: CDR1 MNHEY, CDR2 SMNVEV (reference sequence). Trimming at V came to 0 bases and at J to 2 bases, leaving 4 bases not matched to a gene. This CDR3 spans 15 amino acids. The CDR3 nucleotides read TGTGCCAGCAGTTTATCCTGGGACAGTACCTACGAGCAGTACTTC. Encoded protein: CASSLSWDSTYEQYF.

The rearrangement joins TRBV27 to TRBJ2-2; D possibly corresponds to TRBD1 (5 bases). V was trimmed by 4 bases and J by 8 bases, leaving 14 bases between them. This CDR3 region has 14 residues. Germline assignment: CDR1 MNHEY and CDR2 SMNVEV (reference sequence). CDR3 DNA: TGTGCCAGCAGTTCTAGGACACCTCCAGGGGAGCTGTTTTTT. It codes for CASSSRTPPGELFF.

This chain uses TRBV10-3 with TRBJ2-1; TRBD2 might be the D (5 bases). Germline CDR1 ENHRY, CDR2 SYGVKD. This CDR3 comprises 16 residues. The V gene lost 10 bases and the J gene lost 0 bases, with 19 bases spanning the gap. CDR3 sequence reads: CATRQATGSSYNEQFF. The CDR3 region has the DNA TGTGCCACCCGACAAGCGACGGGAAGCTCCTACAATGAGCAGTTCTTC.

The genes are TRBV7-2 and TRBJ2-3; 15 nucleotides line up with TRBD2. The CDR3 is 16 amino acids. The J segment lost 5 bases and the V segment lost 5 bases, leaving 5 bases of the junction unmatched. Germline V gene lookup returns CDR1 SGHTA and CDR2 FQGNSA. The CDR3: CASSRTSGGAQDTQYF. CDR3 DNA sequence: TGTGCCAGCAGCCGGACTAGCGGGGGGGCCCAAGATACGCAGTATTTT.

V gene TRBV6-6 combines with J gene TRBJ2-2; 9 nucleotides match TRBD1. The germline V gene has CDR1 MNHNY and CDR2 SVGAGI (reference sequence). Trimming took 9 bases from V and 3 from J; bases not matched to a gene: 5. The CDR3 is made up of 14 amino acids. The DNA of the CDR3 is TGTGCCAGTACCGGGACAGGGTACACCGGGGAGCTGTTTTTT. This encodes CASTGTGYTGELFF.

This clone was observed a handful of times. The chain has TRBV27 and TRBJ2-1, with D maybe TRBD2 (6 bases). Trimming took off 10 bases at V and 0 bases at J, with 16 bases between the two ends. The CDR3 length is 15 residues. In germline, CDR1 is MNHEY, CDR2 SMNVEV (reference sequence). The CDR3 DNA reads as TGTGCCACCCGGCTGGGGGGAAGCTCCTACAATGAGCAGTTCTTC. Its translation is CATRLGGSSYNEQFF.

The chain recombines TRBV4-3 with TRBJ2-7; the match to TRBD1 covers 11 bases. CDR1 is LGHNA, CDR2 YSLEER, per germline. The CDR3 extends over 18 amino acids. The J segment lost 2 bases and the V segment lost 0 bases, leaving 9 bases of the junction unmatched. CDR3 loop: CASSQDLPDRGLTYEQYF. The DNA for the CDR3 is TGCGCCAGCAGCCAAGATCTGCCGGACAGGGGGCTAACCTACGAGCAGTACTTC.

This clone showed up just a few times. This chain joins TRBV4-2 and TRBJ2-3; TRBD2 matches at 11 bases. This CDR3 is built from 16 residues. CDR1 LGHNA and CDR2 YNFKEQ come from the germline V gene. V lost 4 bases, J lost 2 bases, and 5 bases stayed unmatched. The CDR3 loop reads CASSPLAGGHTDTQYF. The CDR3 DNA is TGTGCCAGCAGCCCGCTAGCGGGGGGCCACACAGATACGCAGTATTTT.

The chain employs TRBV28 and TRBJ2-1; D is undetermined. The V and J ends lost 4 bases and 0 bases respectively, with 10 bases between them. The CDR3 has 15 residues. Per the germline V gene, CDR1 is MDHEN and CDR2 is SYDVKM. CDR3 in amino acids: CASSSPTSSYNEQFF. The CDR3 nucleotides are TGTGCCAGCAGTTCACCTACCTCCTCCTACAATGAGCAGTTCTTC.